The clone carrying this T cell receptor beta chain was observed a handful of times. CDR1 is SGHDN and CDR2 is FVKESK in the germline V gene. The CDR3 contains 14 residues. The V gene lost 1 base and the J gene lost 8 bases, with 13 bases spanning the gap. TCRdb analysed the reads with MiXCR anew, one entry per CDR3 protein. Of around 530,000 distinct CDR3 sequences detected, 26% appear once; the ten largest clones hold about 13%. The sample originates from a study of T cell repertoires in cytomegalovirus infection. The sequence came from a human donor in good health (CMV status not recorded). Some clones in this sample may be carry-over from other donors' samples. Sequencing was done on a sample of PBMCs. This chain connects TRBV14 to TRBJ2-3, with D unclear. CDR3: CASSQAVGRATQYF. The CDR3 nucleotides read TGTGCCAGCAGCCAAGCAGTTGGGCGAGCTACGCAGTATTTT.